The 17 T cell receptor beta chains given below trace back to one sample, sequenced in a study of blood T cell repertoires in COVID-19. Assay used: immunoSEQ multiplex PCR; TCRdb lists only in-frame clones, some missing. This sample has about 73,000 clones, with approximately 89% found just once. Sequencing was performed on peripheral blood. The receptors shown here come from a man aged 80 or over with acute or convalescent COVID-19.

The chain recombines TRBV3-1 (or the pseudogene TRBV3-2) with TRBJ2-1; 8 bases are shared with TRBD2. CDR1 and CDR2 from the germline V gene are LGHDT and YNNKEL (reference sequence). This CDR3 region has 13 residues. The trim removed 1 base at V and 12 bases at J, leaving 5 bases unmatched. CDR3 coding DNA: TGTGCCAGCAGCCAAGCTGAGCGGGGGCGGCAGTTCTTC. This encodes CASSQAERGRQFF.

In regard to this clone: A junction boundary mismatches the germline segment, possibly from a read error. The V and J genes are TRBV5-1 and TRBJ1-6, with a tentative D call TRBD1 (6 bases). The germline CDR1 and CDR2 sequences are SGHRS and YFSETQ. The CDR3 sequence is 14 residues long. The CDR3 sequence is CASSFRGGNSPFHF. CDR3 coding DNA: TGCGCCAGCAGCTTCCGGGGGGGCAATTCACCCTTCCACTTT.

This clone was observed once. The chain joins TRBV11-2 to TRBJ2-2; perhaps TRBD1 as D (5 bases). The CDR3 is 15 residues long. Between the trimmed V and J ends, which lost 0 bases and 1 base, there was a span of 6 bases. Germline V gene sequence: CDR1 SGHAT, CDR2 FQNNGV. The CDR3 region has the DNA TGTGCCAGCAGCTTAGATCAGGGGAACACCGGGGAGCTGTTTTTT. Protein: CASSLDQGNTGELFF.

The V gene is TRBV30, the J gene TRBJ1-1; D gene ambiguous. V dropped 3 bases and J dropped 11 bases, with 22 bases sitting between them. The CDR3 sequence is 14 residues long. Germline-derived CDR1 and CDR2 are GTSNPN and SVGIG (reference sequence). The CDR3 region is CAWRGALDQLRAFF. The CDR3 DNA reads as TGTGCCTGGAGAGGAGCCCTAGACCAATTGCGGGCTTTCTTT.

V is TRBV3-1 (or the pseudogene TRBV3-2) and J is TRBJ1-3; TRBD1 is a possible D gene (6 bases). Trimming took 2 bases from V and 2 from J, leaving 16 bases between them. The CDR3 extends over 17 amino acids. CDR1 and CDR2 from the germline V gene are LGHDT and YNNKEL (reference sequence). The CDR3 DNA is TGTGCCAGCAGCCAATTCCCCGCGGACAGTCCTGGAAACACCATATATTTT. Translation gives CASSQFPADSPGNTIYF.

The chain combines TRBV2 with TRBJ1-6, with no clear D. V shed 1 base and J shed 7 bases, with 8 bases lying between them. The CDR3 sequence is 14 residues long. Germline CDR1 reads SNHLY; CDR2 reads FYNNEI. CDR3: CASSEGRRNSPLHF. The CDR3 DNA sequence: TGTGCCAGCAGTGAAGGGAGGCGGAATTCACCCCTCCACTTT. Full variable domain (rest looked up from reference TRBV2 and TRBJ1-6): EPEVTQTPSHQVTQMGQEVILRCVPISNHLYFYWYRQILGQKVEFLVSFYNNEISEKSEIFDDQFSVERPDGSNFTLKIRSTKLEDSAMYFCASSEGRRNSPLHFGNGTRLTVT.

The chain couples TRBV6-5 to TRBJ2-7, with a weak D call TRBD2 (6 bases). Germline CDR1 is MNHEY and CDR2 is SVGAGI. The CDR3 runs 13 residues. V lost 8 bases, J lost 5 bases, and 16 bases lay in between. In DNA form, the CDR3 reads TGTGCCAGCCGCCGCCGGGGGTGGAACGAGCAGTACTTC. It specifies CASRRRGWNEQYF.

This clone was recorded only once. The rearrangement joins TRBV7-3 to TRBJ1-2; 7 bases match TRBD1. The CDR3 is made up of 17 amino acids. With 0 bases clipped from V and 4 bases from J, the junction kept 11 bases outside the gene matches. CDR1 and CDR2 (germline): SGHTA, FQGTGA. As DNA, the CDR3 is TGTGCCAGCAGCTTAACGGCCGGCGAAGGGACAGTCTATGGCTACACCTTC. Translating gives CASSLTAGEGTVYGYTF. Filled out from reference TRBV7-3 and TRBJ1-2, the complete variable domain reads GAGVSQTPSNKVTEKGKYVELRCDPISGHTALYWYRQSLGQGPEFLIYFQGTGAADDSGLPNDRFFAVRPEGSVSTLKIQRTERGDSAVYLCASSLTAGEGTVYGYTFGSGTRLTVV.

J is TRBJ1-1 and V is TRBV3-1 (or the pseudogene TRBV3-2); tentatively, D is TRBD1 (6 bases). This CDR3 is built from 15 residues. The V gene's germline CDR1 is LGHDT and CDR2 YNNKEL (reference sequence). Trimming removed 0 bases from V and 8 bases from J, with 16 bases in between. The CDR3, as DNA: TGTGCCAGCAGCCAAGACGCCCGACCAGGGGCCGAAGCTTTCTTT. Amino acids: CASSQDARPGAEAFF.

The CDR3 loop is CASSRTSGTFPGELFF. The CDR3 region has the DNA TGTGCCAGCAGCCGGACTAGCGGGACTTTCCCCGGGGAGCTGTTTTTT. This chain joins TRBV3-1 (or the pseudogene TRBV3-2) and TRBJ2-2; 12 bases are shared with TRBD2. The CDR3 spans 16 residues. In germline, CDR1 is LGHDT, CDR2 YNNKEL (reference sequence). The ends lost 4 bases at V and 6 bases at J; junction bases unmatched: 6.

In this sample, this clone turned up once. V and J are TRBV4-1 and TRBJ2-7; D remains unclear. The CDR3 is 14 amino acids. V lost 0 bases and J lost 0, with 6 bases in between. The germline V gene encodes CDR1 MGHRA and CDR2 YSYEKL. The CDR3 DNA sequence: TGCGCCAGCAGCCAAGAAGACTCCTCCTACGAGCAGTACTTC. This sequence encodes CASSQEDSSYEQYF.

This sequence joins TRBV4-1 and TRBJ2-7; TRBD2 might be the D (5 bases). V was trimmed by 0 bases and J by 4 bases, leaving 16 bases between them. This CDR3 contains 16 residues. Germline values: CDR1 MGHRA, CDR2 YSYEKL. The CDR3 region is CASSQDVSSPVYEQYF. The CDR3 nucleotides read TGCGCCAGCAGCCAAGATGTCTCTAGCCCCGTTTACGAGCAGTACTTC.

This CDR3 is CASSQDRVLRRGQGGYGYTF. For the CDR3, the DNA is TGTGCCAGCAGCCAAGATCGGGTGCTCCGTCGGGGACAGGGGGGCTATGGCTACACCTTC. The chain has TRBV3-1 (or the pseudogene TRBV3-2) and TRBJ1-2; 11 bases are a match to TRBD1. Germline trimming cut 0 bases from V and 4 bases from J; bases unmatched to any gene: 16. The CDR3 length is 20 residues. CDR1 and CDR2 from the germline V gene are LGHDT and YNNKEL (reference sequence).

CDR3 in amino acids: CASSLMRGTIYF. The CDR3, as DNA: TGTGCCAGCAGTTTAATGAGAGGCACCATATATTTT. The V and J genes are TRBV28 and TRBJ1-3; D not resolved. This CDR3 is built from 12 residues. Per the germline V gene, CDR1 is MDHEN and CDR2 is SYDVKM. V lost 2 bases and J lost 9, with 8 bases in between.

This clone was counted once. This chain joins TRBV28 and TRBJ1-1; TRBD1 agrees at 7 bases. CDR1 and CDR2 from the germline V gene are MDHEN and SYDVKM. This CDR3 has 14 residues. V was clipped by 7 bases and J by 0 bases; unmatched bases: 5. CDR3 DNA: TGTGCCAGCATAACAGGGGTTATGAACACTGAAGCTTTCTTT. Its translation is CASITGVMNTEAFF.

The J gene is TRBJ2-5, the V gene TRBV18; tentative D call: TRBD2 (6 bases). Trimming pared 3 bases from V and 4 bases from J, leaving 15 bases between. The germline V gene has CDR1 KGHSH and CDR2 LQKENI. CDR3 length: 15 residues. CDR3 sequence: CASSPRVGGGETQYF. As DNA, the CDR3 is TGTGCCAGCTCACCCCGCGTCGGGGGTGGAGAGACCCAGTACTTC.

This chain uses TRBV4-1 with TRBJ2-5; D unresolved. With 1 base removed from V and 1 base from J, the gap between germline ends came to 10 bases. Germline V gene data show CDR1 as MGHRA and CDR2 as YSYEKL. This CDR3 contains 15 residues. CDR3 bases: TGCGCCAGCAGCCAAGGCGTCCCCTCCCAAGAGACCCAGTACTTC. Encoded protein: CASSQGVPSQETQYF.